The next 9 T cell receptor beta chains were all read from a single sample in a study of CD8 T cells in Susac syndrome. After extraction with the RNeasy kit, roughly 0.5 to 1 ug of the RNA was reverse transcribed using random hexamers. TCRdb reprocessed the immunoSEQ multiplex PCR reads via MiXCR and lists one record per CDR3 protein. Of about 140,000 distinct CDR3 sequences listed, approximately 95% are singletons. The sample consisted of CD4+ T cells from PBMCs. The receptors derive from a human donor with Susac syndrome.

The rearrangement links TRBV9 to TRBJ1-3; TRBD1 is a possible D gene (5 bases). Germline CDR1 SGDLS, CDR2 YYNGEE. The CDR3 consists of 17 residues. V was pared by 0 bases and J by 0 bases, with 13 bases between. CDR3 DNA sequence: TGTGCCAGCAGCGTAGAGGGGTCGGGCCTCTCTGGAAACACCATATATTTT. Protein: CASSVEGSGLSGNTIYF.

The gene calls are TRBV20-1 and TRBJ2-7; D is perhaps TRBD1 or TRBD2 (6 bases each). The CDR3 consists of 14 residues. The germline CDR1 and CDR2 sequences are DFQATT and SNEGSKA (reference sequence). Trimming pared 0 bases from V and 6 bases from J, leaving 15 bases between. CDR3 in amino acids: CSARDRGTTGEQYF. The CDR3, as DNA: TGCAGTGCTAGAGATCGCGGGACAACGGGCGAGCAGTACTTC.

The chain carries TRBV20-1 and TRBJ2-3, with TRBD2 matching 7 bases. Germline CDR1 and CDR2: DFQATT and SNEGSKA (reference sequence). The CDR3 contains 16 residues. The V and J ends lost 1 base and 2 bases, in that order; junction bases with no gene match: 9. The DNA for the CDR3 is TGCAGTGCTAGAGTGGGAGGGGACCTATACACAGATACGCAGTATTTT. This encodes CSARVGGDLYTDTQYF.

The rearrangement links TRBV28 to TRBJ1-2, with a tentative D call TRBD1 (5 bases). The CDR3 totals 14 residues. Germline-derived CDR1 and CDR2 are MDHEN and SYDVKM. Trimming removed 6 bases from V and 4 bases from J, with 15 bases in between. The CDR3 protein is CASSIGTDIYGYTF. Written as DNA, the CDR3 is TGTGCCAGCAGCATCGGGACGGACATCTATGGCTACACCTTC.

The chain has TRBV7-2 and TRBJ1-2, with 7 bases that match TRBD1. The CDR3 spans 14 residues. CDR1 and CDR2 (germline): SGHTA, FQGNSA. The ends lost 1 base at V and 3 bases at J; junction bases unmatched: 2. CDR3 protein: CASSLGGGDYGYTF. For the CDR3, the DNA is TGTGCCAGCAGCTTAGGAGGGGGCGACTATGGCTACACCTTC. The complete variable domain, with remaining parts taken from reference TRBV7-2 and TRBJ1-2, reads GAGVSQSPSNKVTEKGKDVELRCDPISGHTALYWYRQSLGQGLEFLIYFQGNSAPDKSGLPSDRFSAERTGGSVSTLTIQRTQQEDSAVYLCASSLGGGDYGYTFGSGTRLTVV.

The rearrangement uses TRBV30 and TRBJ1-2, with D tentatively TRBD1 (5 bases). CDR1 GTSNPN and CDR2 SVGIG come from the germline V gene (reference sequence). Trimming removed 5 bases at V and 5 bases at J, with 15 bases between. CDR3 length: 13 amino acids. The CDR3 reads CAWWGMGGYGYTF. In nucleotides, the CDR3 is TGTGCCTGGTGGGGCATGGGGGGTTATGGCTACACCTTC. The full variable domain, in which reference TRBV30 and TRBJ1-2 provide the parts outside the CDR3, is SQTIHQWPATLVQPVGSPLSLECTVEGTSNPNLYWYRQAAGRGLQLLFYSVGIGQISSEVPQNLSASRPQDRQFILSSKKLLLSDSGFYLCAWWGMGGYGYTFGSGTRLTVV.

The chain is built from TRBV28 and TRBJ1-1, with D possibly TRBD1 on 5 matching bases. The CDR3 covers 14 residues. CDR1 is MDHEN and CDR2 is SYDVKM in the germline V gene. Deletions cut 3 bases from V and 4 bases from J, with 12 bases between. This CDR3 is CASSLMGDRTEAFF. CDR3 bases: TGTGCCAGCAGTTTGATGGGGGATCGCACTGAAGCTTTCTTT.

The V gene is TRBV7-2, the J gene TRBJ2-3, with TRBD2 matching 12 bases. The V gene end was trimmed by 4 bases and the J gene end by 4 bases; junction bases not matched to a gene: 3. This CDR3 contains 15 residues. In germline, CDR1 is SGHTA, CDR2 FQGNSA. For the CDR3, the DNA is TGTGCCAGCAGCTCTAGCGGGAGGGACTCAGATACGCAGTATTTT. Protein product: CASSSSGRDSDTQYF.

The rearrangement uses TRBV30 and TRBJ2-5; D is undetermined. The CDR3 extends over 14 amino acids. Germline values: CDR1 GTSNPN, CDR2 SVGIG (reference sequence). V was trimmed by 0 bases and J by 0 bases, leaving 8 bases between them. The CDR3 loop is CAWSVSGNQETQYF. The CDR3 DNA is TGTGCCTGGAGTGTTTCGGGTAACCAAGAGACCCAGTACTTC.